What follows is one TCR beta chain and its context. The CDR3 runs to 14 residues. V lost 4 bases and J 6 bases, leaving 12 bases between the germline ends. This sample is drawn from a study of blood T cell repertoires in COVID-19. Methods used by the authors: The assay estimated nucleated cells by amplifying reference gene primers. Generated by immunoSEQ multiplex PCR, the TCRdb table keeps only in-frame clones and is missing some. V and J calls plus clone size are reproduced from that table; the DNA served to infer D and trimming. In the table there are 200,000 to 300,000 clones, around 85% of which are singletons.

The material sequenced was PBMCs or T cells enriched from blood (not recorded which). This sequence originates from a middle-aged woman with acute COVID-19. The rearrangement uses TRBV23-1 and TRBJ2-2; TRBD1 is a possible D gene (5 bases). TRBV23-1 is classed as an ORF, of uncertain function. Here the CDR3 DNA reads TGCGCCAGCAGTCCAGGGTGTTCTGCCGGGGAGCTGTTTTTT. It is translated as CASSPGCSAGELFF.